These 24 T cell receptor beta chains originate from one sample sequenced in a study of T cell responses to AZD1222 COVID-19 vaccine (dated by TCRdb to about 2021). In light of the paper, this sample's time point label describes: baseline before first vaccination. Receptor libraries were prepared by the immunoSEQ multiplex PCR assay. TCRdb limited this immuneACCESS table to in-frame rearrangements with V and J called. A share of clones is missing; checked studies link under half to unresolved V genes, and the rest is unexplained. The sample profile shows about 160,000 clones; around nine tenths of them were found once. The ten largest clones capture more than 5.5% of the sample. The sample was peripheral blood, taken on day 0 of AZD1222 vaccination. All receptors derive from an adult in good health.

About this clone itself: The same CDR3 is also encoded by other DNA sequences in this sample. DNA of the CDR3: TGTGCCACCAGCAGAGATCTGGGGGAGAACACTGAAGCTTTCTTT. Protein sequence: CATSRDLGENTEAFF. The V and J genes are TRBV15 and TRBJ1-1; perhaps TRBD1 as D (5 bases). This CDR3 comprises 15 residues. With 0 bases removed from V and 1 base from J, the gap between germline ends came to 9 bases. Per the germline V gene, CDR1 is LNHNV and CDR2 is YYDKDF (reference sequence).

The chain combines TRBV4-1 with TRBJ2-1; TRBD2 aligns across 11 bases. This CDR3 has 16 amino acids. After removal of 5 bases from V and 5 bases from J, the junction contained 8 bases not matched to a gene. The germline gives CDR1 MGHRA, CDR2 YSYEKL. The CDR3 nucleotides read TGCGCCAGCAGCACCCAGACTAGCGGGAACCACAATGAGCAGTTCTTC. Its translation: CASSTQTSGNHNEQFF.

V and J are TRBV6-5 and TRBJ2-2; 13 positions match TRBD2. This CDR3 has 15 residues. Germline CDR1 and CDR2: MNHEY and SVGAGI. V lost 8 bases and J lost 3; bases outside the gene matches: 3. The CDR3 region has the DNA TGTGCCAGCGGTACTAGCGGGAGGGACACCGGGGAGCTGTTTTTT. Amino acids: CASGTSGRDTGELFF.

This clone has only one observation. The gene calls are TRBV3-1 (or the pseudogene TRBV3-2) and TRBJ1-1, with 10 bases matching TRBD1. The CDR3 totals 14 residues. The V gene end was trimmed by 4 bases and the J gene end by 4 bases; junction bases not matched to a gene: 3. Germline CDR1 reads LGHDT; CDR2 reads YNNKEL (reference sequence). CDR3 nucleotides: TGTGCCAGCAGCCCCCGGACAGGGGGCACTGAAGCTTTCTTT. Its protein product is CASSPRTGGTEAFF.

This sequence joins TRBV20-1 and TRBJ2-7; D not certain. Looked up from germline, CDR1 is DFQATT and CDR2 is SNEGSKA (reference sequence). The CDR3 is made up of 11 amino acids. Trimming took off 6 bases at V and 4 bases at J, with 10 bases between the two ends. The CDR3 region has the DNA TGCAGTGCCCACACAGATTACGAGCAGTACTTC. It yields the protein CSAHTDYEQYF.

This clone was picked up one time. In DNA, the CDR3 is TGTGCCAGCACCCCCCAAGGGATGGGCACTGAAGCTTTCTTT. It is translated as CASTPQGMGTEAFF. The chain recombines TRBV7-9 with TRBJ1-1; D ambiguous. Trimming removed 7 bases from V and 4 bases from J, with 16 bases in between. Germline values: CDR1 SEHNR, CDR2 FQNEAQ (reference sequence). The CDR3 has 14 residues.

J is TRBJ2-3 and V is TRBV18; a possible D gene is TRBD1 (6 bases). In germline, CDR1 is KGHSH, CDR2 LQKENI. Trimming removed 6 bases from V and 1 base from J, with 11 bases in between. The CDR3 extends over 14 amino acids. DNA of the CDR3: TGTGCCAGCTCCCTTGGGGGCGGCACAGATACGCAGTATTTT. It translates to CASSLGGGTDTQYF.

The genes are TRBV6-1 and TRBJ1-3, with D unclear. This CDR3 has 15 amino acids. The V gene lost 3 bases and the J gene lost 2 bases, with 11 bases spanning the gap. Germline CDR1 and CDR2: MNHNS and SASEGT. The CDR3 region is CASSEYGGTGNTIYF. CDR3 in DNA: TGTGCCAGCAGTGAGTACGGAGGAACTGGAAACACCATATATTTT.

The chain carries TRBV6-6 and TRBJ1-5; TRBD1 matches 9 bases. CDR1 is MNHNY and CDR2 is SVGAGI in the germline V gene (reference sequence). The V and J ends lost 5 bases and 5 bases, in that order; junction bases with no gene match: 16. This CDR3 contains 18 residues. CDR3: CASSRKDRGVFVYQPQHF. The DNA of the CDR3 is TGTGCCAGCAGTCGCAAGGACAGGGGAGTTTTCGTTTATCAGCCCCAGCATTTT.

The chain links TRBV5-1 to TRBJ1-5; 8 nucleotides align to TRBD1. The trim removed 3 bases at V and 2 bases at J, leaving 4 bases unmatched. The CDR3 covers 15 residues. Germline CDR1 reads SGHRS; CDR2 reads YFSETQ. This CDR3 reads CASSSDRAGNQPQHF. CDR3 sequence (DNA): TGCGCCAGCAGCTCGGACAGGGCGGGCAATCAGCCCCAGCATTTT.

CDR3 sequence reads: CASSPTGGHGYTF. The CDR3 nucleotides are TGTGCCAGCAGTCCTACAGGGGGCCATGGCTACACCTTC. The J gene is TRBJ1-2, the V gene TRBV28; TRBD1 matches at 9 bases. The germline V gene has CDR1 MDHEN and CDR2 SYDVKM. The CDR3 consists of 13 residues. Trimming cost V 5 bases and J 6 bases; bases outside gene matches: 4.

This chain links TRBV29-1 with TRBJ2-1; 9 positions match TRBD2. CDR3 length equals 17 residues. Germline CDR1 and CDR2: SQVTM and ANQGSEA. The junction had 9 bases not matched to a gene; V was cut back by 2 bases and J by 1 base. CDR3 protein: CSVEIRGRAGSYNEQFF. The CDR3 DNA is TGCAGCGTTGAAATACGCGGGAGGGCCGGATCCTACAATGAGCAGTTCTTC.

This CDR3 reads CASSQNIALRQPQHF. The CDR3 DNA reads TGCGCCAGCAGCCAAAACATAGCATTGAGGCAGCCCCAGCATTTT. The rearrangement uses TRBV4-1 and TRBJ1-5, with no clear D. The V gene lost 2 bases and the J gene lost 7 bases, with 15 bases spanning the gap. The CDR3 has 15 amino acids. CDR1 is MGHRA, CDR2 YSYEKL, per germline.

The chain recombines TRBV25-1 with TRBJ1-6; D is possibly TRBD1 (5 bases). V lost 4 bases, J lost 8 bases, and 9 bases lay in between. This CDR3 has 13 amino acids. Germline assignment: CDR1 MGHDK and CDR2 SYGVNS. The CDR3: CASSGQGYSPLHF. Written as DNA, the CDR3 is TGTGCCAGCAGTGGCCAGGGCTATTCACCCCTCCACTTT.

Remarks on this clone: This sample also contains other DNA sequences that code for the same CDR3. The chain links TRBV28 to TRBJ1-1; no clear D gene. CDR1 is MDHEN, CDR2 SYDVKM, per germline. Trimming left V 5 bases short and J 4 bases short, with 8 bases between. CDR3 length: 12 amino acids. CDR3 coding DNA: TGTGCCAGCAGTCCCCCAGGCACTGAAGCTTTCTTT. Translated, it gives CASSPPGTEAFF.

This clone was picked up a small number of times. The genes are TRBV28 and TRBJ2-7; 7 bases line up with TRBD1. V gave up 5 bases and J gave up 0 bases; unmatched junction bases: 4. This CDR3 spans 14 amino acids. Germline values: CDR1 MDHEN, CDR2 SYDVKM. The CDR3 coding sequence is TGTGCCAGCAGTCCTCGGGACAGCTCCTACGAGCAGTACTTC. Protein product: CASSPRDSSYEQYF.

The J gene is TRBJ2-7, the V gene TRBV27; the match to TRBD2 covers 8 bases. The ends lost 6 bases at V and 0 bases at J; junction bases unmatched: 7. Germline CDR1 reads MNHEY; CDR2 reads SMNVEV (reference sequence). The CDR3 is made up of 15 amino acids. In DNA, the CDR3 is TGTGCCAGCAGAACTAGCGGACATGCCTCCTACGAGCAGTACTTC. This gives the protein CASRTSGHASYEQYF.

The chain is built from TRBV30 and TRBJ1-1, with 7 positions matching TRBD1. CDR1 is GTSNPN and CDR2 is SVGIG in the germline V gene (reference sequence). The CDR3 runs 13 residues. Trimming removed 8 bases from V and 4 bases from J; junction bases left unmatched: 10. The CDR3 DNA reads TGTGCCATGGAGAAGGGGGCTGGCACTGAAGCTTTCTTT. The encoded protein is CAMEKGAGTEAFF.

CDR3 in amino acids: CASNRPGGNTEAFF. The DNA of the CDR3 is TGTGCCAGCAACCGACCCGGGGGTAACACTGAAGCTTTCTTT. This sequence joins TRBV6-5 and TRBJ1-1; possibly TRBD1 for D (5 bases). The CDR3 contains 14 residues. Trimming took 7 bases from V and 2 from J, leaving 14 bases between them. CDR1 and CDR2 (germline): MNHEY, SVGAGI.

This clone was observed a few times. The chain has TRBV28 and TRBJ1-4, with D perhaps TRBD1 (5 bases). CDR1 and CDR2 from the germline V gene are MDHEN and SYDVKM. Trimming cost V 5 bases and J 1 base, with 11 bases left between them. The CDR3 has 15 residues. This chain's CDR3 is CASSRGGLTNEKLFF. The CDR3 region has the DNA TGTGCCAGCAGTCGGGGGGGGTTAACTAATGAAAAACTGTTTTTT.

The V and J genes are TRBV7-2 and TRBJ1-5; no clear D gene. Deletions cut 5 bases from V and 9 bases from J, with 17 bases between. The V gene's germline CDR1 is SGHTA and CDR2 FQGNSA. This CDR3 has 14 residues. The DNA of the CDR3 is TGTGCCAGCAGCCTCGGACCCACCTTGCGGCCCCAGCATTTT. This sequence encodes CASSLGPTLRPQHF.

J is TRBJ2-3 and V is TRBV12-3 or TRBV12-4; no definite D call. V lost 5 bases to trimming and J lost 6 bases, with 6 bases between them. The CDR3 is 11 residues long. CDR3 region: CASSPYDTQYF. The CDR3 nucleotides read TGTGCCAGCAGTCCATACGATACGCAGTATTTT.

This rearrangement joins TRBV11-2 to TRBJ2-3; the D is unclear. V was cut by 8 bases and J by 3 bases, with 9 bases left in between. This CDR3 comprises 12 residues. Germline V CDR1 and CDR2: SGHAT, FQNNGV. CDR3 bases: TGTGCCAGCTTTTCCGGGACAGATACGCAGTATTTT. Translation gives CASFSGTDTQYF.

This clone was seen only once. The chain has TRBV5-4 and TRBJ1-1; D unresolved. V was clipped by 0 bases and J by 1 base, with 13 bases between them. The CDR3 has 16 residues. Germline V gene sequence: CDR1 SGHNT, CDR2 YYREEE (reference sequence). The CDR3 DNA reads as TGTGCCAGCAGCTTGGCCCGCCGGGAGCGGAACACTGAAGCTTTCTTT. Its protein is CASSLARRERNTEAFF. Using reference TRBV5-4 and TRBJ1-1 for the parts outside the CDR3, the full variable domain is ETGVTQSPTHLIKTRGQQVTLRCSSQSGHNTVSWYQQALGQGPQFIFQYYREEENGRGNFPPRFSGLQFPNYSSELNVNALELDDSALYLCASSLARRERNTEAFFGQGTRLTVV.